This T cell receptor (beta chain) appears in the sequencing data of a study of Japanese encephalitis immunity and Zika vaccine responses (dated by TCRdb to the early 2020s). Broadly, across the study: Each included participant got alum-adjuvanted ZPIV three times, at weeks 0, 4 and 28, with every dose being 5.0 ug. For TCR sequencing, six representative participants were chosen from each pre-vaccination group, with samples at week 0 (after pre-vaccination, before ZPIV) and week 52. ZIKV peptides were 15-mers overlapping by 11 residues, selected for NetMHCpan/NetMHCII-predicted epitopes with affinity below 50 nM. Two to three months ahead of the first ZPIV dose, 11 to 12 participants were given JEV vaccine (IXIARO) as a two-dose regimen with the doses 28 days apart. One dose of YFV vaccine (YF-VAX) was administered before ZPIV to 12 to 13 participants, and several participants were flavivirus-naive. The study examined whether earlier vaccination against Japanese encephalitis virus (JEV) or yellow fever virus (YFV) influenced CD4 T cell responses to the Zika vaccine. The stimulations used peptide pools from ZIKV structural proteins divided into flavivirus-conserved and non-conserved sets, or JEV or YFV peptides that matched the pre-vaccination. In addition, the TCR repertoires of a few flavivirus-naive individuals were analyzed at weeks 2, 6 and 52 after ZPIV vaccination began. What the study reported, not specific to this receptor: In JEV-pre-vaccinated donors, the repertoire richness of CD4 T cells responding to conserved ZIKV epitopes dropped significantly after ZPIV. Compared with YFV-pre-vaccinated donors, JEV-pre-vaccinated donors had higher repertoire similarity across time-points and stimulations, indicating that more clonotypes were common to ZIKV and JEV stimulation. Only a subset of trial participants with three doses and adequate samples was analyzed, not the entire vaccinated cohort. Only a few individuals showed CD8 T cell responses to ZIKV peptide pools, and those responses were very low in magnitude. Sample size limitations prevented peptide-pool deconvolution, so the individual peptides driving cross-reactive responses were not identified. Samples grouped by participant and showed no similarity between individuals, suggesting that no public TCRs were detected.

The receptor library was made with 5' RACE. Before sequencing, TCRbeta libraries were pooled in proportion to the sorted cell numbers of each library. Total RNA from sorted cells was extracted with RNAzol RT, and cDNA was made with an oligo(dT) primer and a template-switching oligo. The TCRbeta V-CDR3-J region was amplified by PCR between a SMARTer oligo primer and a TCRbeta constant-region primer using Kapa HiFi. Illumina adaptors and sample-specific index barcodes were added in a second PCR, with HighPrep bead cleanup and a Bioanalyzer check confirming a band of roughly 650 bp. Sequencing of the libraries was done on an Illumina MiSeq using 2x151 bp paired-end reads. The source study handled its data this way. An in-house Java program demultiplexed the reads, while MiXCR assigned TCRbeta annotations and counted clonotypes. Repertoire overlap was measured with Morisita-Horn indices from the R package vegan, along with UPGMA clustering and Circos plots of recurring clonotypes. Shannon diversity and richness were each normalized to the maximum value possible given the input cell numbers, so the resulting values fell between 0 and 1. MUSCLE was used to align CDR3beta sequences, SeqinR to compute distances, and R to plot multidimensional scaling. TCRdb's own reprocessing of the public reads used fastp at Q25 and MiXCR and kept productive beta chains. Duplicate CDR3 protein sequences are folded into a single record with the most common DNA and genes. These V and J calls rely on TCRdb rather than the paper's analysis. The sample table contains about 400 distinct CDR3 sequences; only one count was recorded for approximately 3.8% of them. The ten largest clones add up to approximately 40% of the sample.

To note about this clonotype: Qualities for individual bases were not recorded, and no much larger clone is one base off.

PBMCs were labeled with CellTrace CFSE and were cultured for five to six days in RPMI containing around 7.7% human serum plus peptide pools at around 0.99 ug/mL each. Unfixed proliferating CD4 T cells were sorted on a BD FACSAria as live CD56-CD19-CD16-CD3+CD4+ CFSE-low cells. Enrolled adults were healthy and were found to be seronegative for ZIKV, JEV, YFV, DENV and WNV by microneutralization screening. The samples were drawn from a phase 1 trial of an alum-adjuvanted Zika purified-inactivated virus (ZPIV) vaccine that was randomized, double-blinded and placebo-controlled. Peripheral blood mononuclear cells were isolated using a standard procedure and kept frozen in liquid nitrogen until needed. The specimen was antigen-activated CD4+ T cells from blood, cultured, collected during a Zika inactivated vaccine study. The TCR was taken from an adult man who received an inactivated Zika virus vaccine.

For the CDR3, the sequence is CASIGQDSYEQYF. The DNA sequence reads TGTGCCAGCATAGGGCAGGACTCCTACGAGCAGTACTTC. Rearrangement joined TRBV2 to TRBJ2-7; too little of a D gene remains to name it. CDR1 is given as SNHLY and CDR2 as FYNNEI, both from the germline V gene. Its CDR3 holds 13 amino acids, cysteine through phenylalanine. The kept DNA is CDR3 alone, 39 bases in frame from the first base. V is shortened by 7 bases, J by 0 bases, and the region joining them spans 10 bases.